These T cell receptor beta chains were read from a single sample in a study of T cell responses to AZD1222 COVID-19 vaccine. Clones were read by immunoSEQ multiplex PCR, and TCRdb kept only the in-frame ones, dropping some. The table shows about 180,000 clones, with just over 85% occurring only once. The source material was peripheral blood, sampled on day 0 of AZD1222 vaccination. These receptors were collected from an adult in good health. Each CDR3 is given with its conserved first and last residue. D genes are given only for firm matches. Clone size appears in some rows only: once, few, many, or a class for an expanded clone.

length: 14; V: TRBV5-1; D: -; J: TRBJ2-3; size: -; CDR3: CASSPRQAADTQYF; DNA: TGCGCCAGCAGCCCGCGGCAGGCCGCGGATACGCAGTATTTT
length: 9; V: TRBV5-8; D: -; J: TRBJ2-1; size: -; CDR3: CASSHAGFF; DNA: TGTGCCAGCAGCCACGCTGGGTTCTTC
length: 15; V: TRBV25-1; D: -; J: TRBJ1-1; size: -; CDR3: CASSERVYGDTEAFF; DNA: TGTGCCAGCAGTGAAAGGGTGTATGGGGACACTGAAGCTTTCTTT
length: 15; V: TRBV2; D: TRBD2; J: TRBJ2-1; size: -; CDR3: CASSLLTSGGGEQFF; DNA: TGTGCCAGCAGCTTACTGACTAGCGGGGGTGGTGAGCAGTTCTTC
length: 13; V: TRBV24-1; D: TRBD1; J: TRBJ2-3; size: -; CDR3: CATSDLTGVTQYF; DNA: TGTGCCACCAGTGACCTCACAGGGGTCACGCAGTATTTT
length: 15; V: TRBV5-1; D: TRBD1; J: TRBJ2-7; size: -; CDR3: CASLTPGQGDYEQYF; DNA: TGCGCCAGTCTTACTCCGGGACAGGGGGACTACGAGCAGTACTTC
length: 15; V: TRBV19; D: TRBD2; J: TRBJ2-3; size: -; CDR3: CASSTLAGRTDTQYF; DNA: TGTGCCAGTAGCACACTAGCGGGACGCACAGATACGCAGTATTTT
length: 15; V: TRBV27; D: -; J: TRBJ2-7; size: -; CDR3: CASSPRQGGSYEQYF; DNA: TGTGCCAGCAGTCCCAGACAGGGAGGTTCCTACGAGCAGTACTTC
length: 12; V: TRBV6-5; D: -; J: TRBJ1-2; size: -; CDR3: CASRQDPSGYTF; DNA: TGTGCCAGCAGACAGGACCCCTCTGGCTACACCTTC
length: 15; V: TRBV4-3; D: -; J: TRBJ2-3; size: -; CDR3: CASSQEGISTDTQYF; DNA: TGCGCCAGCAGCCAAGAGGGGATTAGCACAGATACGCAGTATTTT
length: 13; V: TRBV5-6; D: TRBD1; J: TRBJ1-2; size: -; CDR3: CASSLKGADGYTF; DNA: TGTGCCAGCAGCTTGAAGGGGGCTGATGGCTACACCTTC
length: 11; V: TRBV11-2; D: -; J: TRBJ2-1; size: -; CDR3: CASSSGVEQFF; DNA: TGTGCCAGCAGCTCAGGGGTGGAGCAGTTCTTC
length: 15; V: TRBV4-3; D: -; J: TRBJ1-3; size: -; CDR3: CASSQDQGPGNTIYF; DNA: TGCGCCAGCAGCCAAGATCAAGGGCCGGGAAACACCATATATTTT
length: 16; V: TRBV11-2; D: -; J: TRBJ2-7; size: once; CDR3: CASSLLRGRSSYEQYF; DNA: TGTGCCAGCAGCTTACTACGGGGGCGGTCCTCCTACGAGCAGTACTTC
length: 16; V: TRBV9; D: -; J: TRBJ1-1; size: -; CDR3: CASSGGPASVDTEAFF; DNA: TGTGCCAGCAGCGGGGGCCCGGCCTCAGTGGACACTGAAGCTTTCTTT